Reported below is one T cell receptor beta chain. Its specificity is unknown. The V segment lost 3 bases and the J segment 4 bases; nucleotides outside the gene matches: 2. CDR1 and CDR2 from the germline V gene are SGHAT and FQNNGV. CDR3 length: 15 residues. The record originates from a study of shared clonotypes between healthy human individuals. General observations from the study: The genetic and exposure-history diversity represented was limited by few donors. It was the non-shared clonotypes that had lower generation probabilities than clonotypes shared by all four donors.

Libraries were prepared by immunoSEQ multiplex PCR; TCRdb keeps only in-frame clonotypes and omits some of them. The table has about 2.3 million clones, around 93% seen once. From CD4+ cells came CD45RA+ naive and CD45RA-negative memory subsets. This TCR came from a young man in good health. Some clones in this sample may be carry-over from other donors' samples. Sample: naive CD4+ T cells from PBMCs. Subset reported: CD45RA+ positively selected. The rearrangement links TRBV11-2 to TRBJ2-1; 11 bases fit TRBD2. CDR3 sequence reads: CASSLTSGTYNEQFF. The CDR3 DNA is TGTGCCAGCAGCTTGACTAGCGGGACGTACAATGAGCAGTTCTTC.